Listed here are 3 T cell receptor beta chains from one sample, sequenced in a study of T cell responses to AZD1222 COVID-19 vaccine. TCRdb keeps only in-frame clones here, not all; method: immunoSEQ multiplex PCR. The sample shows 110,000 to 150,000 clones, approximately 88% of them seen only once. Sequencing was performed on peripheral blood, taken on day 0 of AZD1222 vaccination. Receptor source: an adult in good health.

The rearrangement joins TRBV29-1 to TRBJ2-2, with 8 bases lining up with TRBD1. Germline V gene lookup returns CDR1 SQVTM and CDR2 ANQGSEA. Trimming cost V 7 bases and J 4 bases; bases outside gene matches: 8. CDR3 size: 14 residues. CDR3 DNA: TGCAGCGCTCAGACAGGGGAGGCCACCGGGGAGCTGTTTTTT. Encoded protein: CSAQTGEATGELFF.

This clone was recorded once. The CDR3, as DNA: TGTGCCAGCAGCTTGGCCAGTGGGAGCCCCTCCTACAATGAGCAGTTCTTC. Residues: CASSLASGSPSYNEQFF. The chain is built from TRBV5-6 and TRBJ2-1; D is possibly TRBD2 (5 bases). Germline V gene sequence: CDR1 SGHDT, CDR2 YYEEEE. The CDR3 has 17 amino acids. V shed 0 bases and J shed 0 bases, with 13 bases lying between them.

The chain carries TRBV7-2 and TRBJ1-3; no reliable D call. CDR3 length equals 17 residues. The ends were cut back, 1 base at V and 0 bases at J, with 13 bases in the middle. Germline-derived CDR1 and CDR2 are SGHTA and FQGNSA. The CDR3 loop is CASSLVPEAISGNTIYF. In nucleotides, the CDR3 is TGTGCCAGCAGCTTAGTACCAGAGGCGATCTCTGGAAACACCATATATTTT. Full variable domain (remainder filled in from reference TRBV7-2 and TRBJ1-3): GAGVSQSPSNKVTEKGKDVELRCDPISGHTALYWYRQSLGQGLEFLIYFQGNSAPDKSGLPSDRFSAERTGGSVSTLTIQRTQQEDSAVYLCASSLVPEAISGNTIYFGEGSWLTVV.